These 14 T cell receptor beta chains were all obtained from the same sample, sequenced in a study of cytomegalovirus exposure and HLA in healthy donors. Both 60 Vbeta primers and 13 Jbeta primers went into the PCR. Profiling relied on immunoSEQ multiplex PCR, and the TCRdb table lists in-frame clones only, not all of them. The sample consists of 150,000 or so clones, around 78% of them appearing once. The sequenced material came from PBMCs. These receptors were taken from a woman under 30 in good health and CMV-seronegative.

This clone was observed once. The rearrangement uses TRBV6-5 and TRBJ1-6, with TRBD1 matching 8 bases. The J segment lost 2 bases and the V segment lost 6 bases, leaving 3 bases of the junction unmatched. The CDR3 is made up of 15 amino acids. CDR1 MNHEY and CDR2 SVGAGI come from the germline V gene. The CDR3 DNA reads TGTGCCAGCAGCAAGACAGGGGCCTATAATTCACCCCTCCACTTT. Amino acids: CASSKTGAYNSPLHF.

V usage is TRBV13 and J usage is TRBJ1-1; D is perhaps TRBD1 (5 bases). This CDR3 is 14 amino acids long. V lost 0 bases and J lost 0, with 5 bases in between. Germline V CDR1 and CDR2: PRHDT, FYEKMQ (reference sequence). Here the CDR3 reads CASSLGTVNTEAFF. The CDR3, as DNA: TGTGCCAGCAGCTTAGGGACAGTGAACACTGAAGCTTTCTTT.

This clone was observed a few times. The junction departs from the called germline gene at one end, perhaps through a read error. This sequence joins TRBV5-1 and TRBJ2-6; the D gene is possibly TRBD1 (6 bases). Germline V gives CDR1 SGHRS, CDR2 YFSETQ. The CDR3 extends over 13 amino acids. The CDR3 spells CASSSPQGPVLTF. The CDR3 DNA follows: TGTGCCAGCAGCTCACCACAGGGCCCCGTCCTGACTTTC.

The J gene is TRBJ1-1, the V gene TRBV6-1, with a possible D match to TRBD1 (5 bases). The CDR3 totals 13 residues. Germline-derived CDR1 and CDR2 are MNHNS and SASEGT. Trimming left V 8 bases short and J 4 bases short, with 14 bases between. CDR3 in DNA: TGTGCCAGCTCGGTAGGGGAGGTCACTGAAGCTTTCTTT. Its translation: CASSVGEVTEAFF.

The chain uses TRBV5-4 and TRBJ2-3, with D hard to call. Trimming took off 5 bases at V and 4 bases at J, with 14 bases between the two ends. Germline CDR1 reads SGHNT; CDR2 reads YYREEE (reference sequence). This CDR3 spans 14 amino acids. CDR3 region: CASRRDGGADTQYF. The CDR3 coding sequence is TGTGCCAGCAGACGAGACGGCGGCGCAGATACGCAGTATTTT.

V gene TRBV29-1 combines with J gene TRBJ1-2; D may be TRBD1 (6 bases). V lost 6 bases and J lost 4, with 15 bases in between. Germline values: CDR1 SQVTM, CDR2 ANQGSEA. This CDR3 is built from 13 residues. In nucleotides, the CDR3 is TGCAGCGTCTCATCCGGGACAAGCTATGGCTACACCTTC. Translated, it gives CSVSSGTSYGYTF.

The V gene is TRBV7-9, the J gene TRBJ2-7, with 9 positions matching TRBD2. The CDR3 sequence is 15 residues long. Germline CDR1 is SEHNR and CDR2 is FQNEAQ (reference sequence). The J segment lost 3 bases and the V segment lost 2 bases, leaving 5 bases of the junction unmatched. This CDR3 is CASSLKAGGFYEQYF. The CDR3 bases are TGTGCCAGCAGCTTAAAGGCGGGGGGGTTCTACGAGCAGTACTTC.

This sequence joins TRBV28 and TRBJ2-1; D possibly corresponds to TRBD2 (7 bases). Per germline, CDR1 MDHEN and CDR2 SYDVKM. V was clipped by 7 bases and J by 6 bases, with 13 bases between them. The length of the CDR3 is 13 residues. CDR3 sequence reads: CASTGGGRNEQFF. DNA of the CDR3: TGTGCCAGCACGGGCGGGGGCCGCAATGAGCAGTTCTTC. Supplemented by reference TRBV28 and TRBJ2-1, the full variable domain reads DVKVTQSSRYLVKRTGEKVFLECVQDMDHENMFWYRQDPGLGLRLIYFSYDVKMKEKGDIPEGYSVSREKKERFSLILESASTNQTSMYLCASTGGGRNEQFFGPGTRLTVL.

V usage is TRBV19 and J usage is TRBJ2-4; a possible D gene is TRBD1 (5 bases). Germline CDR1 and CDR2: LNHDA and SQIVND (reference sequence). The CDR3 spans 14 residues. The V end lost 6 bases, the J end lost 1 base, and 10 bases lay between the germline ends. The CDR3 sequence is CASSPKGAKNIQYF. In DNA, the CDR3 is TGTGCCAGTAGCCCCAAGGGGGCCAAAAACATTCAGTACTTC.

This chain connects TRBV11-2 to TRBJ2-5; a weak D match, TRBD2 (5 bases). The CDR3 runs to 13 residues. Per the germline V gene, CDR1 is SGHAT and CDR2 is FQNNGV. Trimming left V 5 bases short and J 2 bases short, with 9 bases between. Written as DNA, the CDR3 is TGTGCCAGCAGCCTCCGGGAACAAGAGACCCAGTACTTC. Protein: CASSLREQETQYF.

This chain uses TRBV7-2 with TRBJ1-2; 7 nucleotides match TRBD1. Germline-derived CDR1 and CDR2 are SGHTA and FQGNSA. The CDR3 loop spans 14 amino acids. Trimming at V came to 4 bases and at J to 2 bases, leaving 4 bases not matched to a gene. CDR3 sequence: CASSWDSQNYGYTF. The CDR3 nucleotides read TGTGCCAGCAGCTGGGACAGTCAAAACTATGGCTACACCTTC.

The chain carries TRBV5-1 and TRBJ1-1; tentatively, D is TRBD1 (6 bases). Germline V lookup: CDR1 SGHRS, CDR2 YFSETQ. The CDR3 consists of 14 residues. V lost 6 bases and J lost 0, with 12 bases in between. The CDR3 here is CASTEQGMNTEAFF. CDR3 nucleotide sequence: TGCGCCAGCACTGAACAGGGCATGAACACTGAAGCTTTCTTT.

This chain uses TRBV27 with TRBJ1-1; 9 bases agree with TRBD1. CDR1 and CDR2 (germline): MNHEY, SMNVEV (reference sequence). J lost 11 bases, V lost 4 bases, and 8 bases had no gene match. The CDR3 is made up of 13 amino acids. CDR3 sequence reads: CASSSGQGSTAFF. The CDR3 nucleotides read TGTGCCAGCAGTTCCGGACAGGGGAGTACGGCTTTCTTT.

The chain links TRBV29-1 to TRBJ2-4, with a possible D match to TRBD1 (6 bases). The length of the CDR3 is 14 residues. V lost 6 bases and J lost 8, with 20 bases in between. Germline assignment: CDR1 SQVTM and CDR2 ANQGSEA. CDR3 DNA: TGCAGCGTACGACCAGGGGCCGGCGTGGACATTCAGTACTTC. Amino acids: CSVRPGAGVDIQYF.